Listed below are T cell receptor beta chains from one sample, sequenced in a study of blood T cells in healthy people across ages. TCRdb reanalysed the 5' RACE reads using MiXCR and keeps one entry per CDR3 protein. This repertoire shows hundreds of thousands of distinct CDR3 sequences, 35% to 40% found once; its top ten account for 10% to 15%. Sequenced sample: blood. These receptors were collected from a man aged 18-30 years in good health. Both conserved end residues are part of each CDR3. D genes are given only for firm matches. The size of a clone is reported for some rows only, either as once, few or many, or as a class for expanded clones.

v_gene: TRBV12-3/TRBV12-4; abundance: few; len: 17; j_gene: TRBJ2-1; d_gene: .; CDR3nt: TGTGCCAGCAGTTTTGAACCTGGCAGGGGACCCTACAATGAGCAGTTCTTC; CDR3aa: CASSFEPGRGPYNEQFF
v_gene: TRBV12-3/TRBV12-4; abundance: .; len: 18; j_gene: TRBJ1-5; d_gene: TRBD1; CDR3nt: TGTGCCAGCAGTTTAGGGCAGGGGGCGGGGGGCCCTAATCAGCCCCAGCATTTT; CDR3aa: CASSLGQGAGGPNQPQHF
v_gene: TRBV9; abundance: many; len: 15; j_gene: TRBJ2-1; d_gene: TRBD1; CDR3nt: TGTGCCAGCAGCGAGGGACAGGTCGGTCGCGATGAGCAGTTCTTC; CDR3aa: CASSEGQVGRDEQFF
v_gene: TRBV5-6; abundance: few; len: 13; j_gene: TRBJ2-5; d_gene: .; CDR3nt: TGTGCCAGCAGCTTTGGTAATACTGGGACCCAGTACTTC; CDR3aa: CASSFGNTGTQYF
v_gene: TRBV3-1; abundance: .; len: 15; j_gene: TRBJ1-5; d_gene: .; CDR3nt: TGTGCCAGCAGCCAATGGGCAGGGAAGGGACAGCCCCAGCATTTT; CDR3aa: CASSQWAGKGQPQHF
v_gene: TRBV28; abundance: .; len: 13; j_gene: TRBJ2-1; d_gene: .; CDR3nt: TGTGCCAGCAGTCCCGTCGGACCGGGGCGGCAGTTCTTC; CDR3aa: CASSPVGPGRQFF
v_gene: TRBV9; abundance: many; len: 13; j_gene: TRBJ1-1; d_gene: .; CDR3nt: TGTGCCAGCAGCGCCGACAGTAACACTGAAGCTTTCTTT; CDR3aa: CASSADSNTEAFF
v_gene: TRBV12-3/TRBV12-4; abundance: few; len: 11; j_gene: TRBJ2-4; d_gene: .; CDR3nt: TGTGCCAGCAGTTTTTCCTTGTCCTCGTACTTC; CDR3aa: CASSFSLSSYF
v_gene: TRBV14; abundance: .; len: 16; j_gene: TRBJ1-2; d_gene: .; CDR3nt: TGTGCCAGCAGCCAAAAGGTTACCTTCGAGGGTCGGGGCCACACCTTC; CDR3aa: CASSQKVTFEGRGHTF
v_gene: TRBV9; abundance: many; len: 13; j_gene: TRBJ2-1; d_gene: .; CDR3nt: TGTGCCAGCAGCGTCGCCAACCTCAATGAGCAGTTCTTC; CDR3aa: CASSVANLNEQFF
v_gene: TRBV4-3; abundance: .; len: 16; j_gene: TRBJ1-3; d_gene: .; CDR3nt: TGCGCCAGCAGCCAAGAAACCGGGAGCTCTGGAAACACCATATATTTT; CDR3aa: CASSQETGSSGNTIYF
v_gene: TRBV20-1; abundance: .; len: 16; j_gene: TRBJ2-1; d_gene: TRBD2; CDR3nt: TGCAGTGCTAGAGGGACTAGCGAGGGGCTTGTGGATGAGCAGTTCTTC; CDR3aa: CSARGTSEGLVDEQFF
v_gene: TRBV19; abundance: few; len: 15; j_gene: TRBJ1-2; d_gene: TRBD1; CDR3nt: TGTGCCAGTAGGCGACAGGGGGACTTTAACTATGGCTACACCTTC; CDR3aa: CASRRQGDFNYGYTF
v_gene: TRBV10-3; abundance: few; len: 11; j_gene: TRBJ2-7; d_gene: .; CDR3nt: TGTGCCATCAGTGCCCAGGACGAGCAGTACTTC; CDR3aa: CAISAQDEQYF
v_gene: TRBV7-2; abundance: .; len: 14; j_gene: TRBJ2-5; d_gene: TRBD1; CDR3nt: TGTGCCAGCAGCTTGGACAGGGTTTGGGAGACCCAGTACTTC; CDR3aa: CASSLDRVWETQYF
v_gene: TRBV27; abundance: once; len: 16; j_gene: TRBJ2-7; d_gene: TRBD2; CDR3nt: TGTGCCAGCAGACGGACGACTAGCGGGTCCTACAATGAGCAGTACTTC; CDR3aa: CASRRTTSGSYNEQYF
v_gene: TRBV21-1; abundance: many; len: 11; j_gene: TRBJ2-7; d_gene: .; CDR3nt: TGTGCTTACCGGGCAGACCACGAGCAGTACTTC; CDR3aa: CAYRADHEQYF
v_gene: TRBV4-3; abundance: few; len: 13; j_gene: TRBJ1-1; d_gene: .; CDR3nt: TGCGCCAGCAGCCAAGATTTGGGCCCCGGGGCTTTCTTT; CDR3aa: CASSQDLGPGAFF
v_gene: TRBV25-1; abundance: .; len: 13; j_gene: TRBJ2-3; d_gene: .; CDR3nt: TGTGCCAGCGCTAAAGGAACTCACCATACGCAGTATTTT; CDR3aa: CASAKGTHHTQYF
v_gene: TRBV5-1; abundance: .; len: 16; j_gene: TRBJ2-2; d_gene: .; CDR3nt: TGCGCCAGCAGCTTGGCACCCGCCGCGGACACCGGGGAGCTGTTTTTT; CDR3aa: CASSLAPAADTGELFF
v_gene: TRBV7-2; abundance: .; len: 18; j_gene: TRBJ1-6; d_gene: .; CDR3nt: TGTGCCAGCAGCCTAGCGGGGAGCGCGAGCTCCTATAATTCACCCCTCCACTTT; CDR3aa: CASSLAGSASSYNSPLHF
v_gene: TRBV27; abundance: .; len: 15; j_gene: TRBJ1-1; d_gene: .; CDR3nt: TGTGCCAGCAGTTTCGGACATCCAGGGAACACTGAAGCTTTCTTT; CDR3aa: CASSFGHPGNTEAFF
v_gene: TRBV7-9; abundance: few; len: 14; j_gene: TRBJ2-7; d_gene: TRBD2; CDR3nt: TGTGCCAGCAGCCGGGGGGGGACTTTCGTCGAGCAGTACTTC; CDR3aa: CASSRGGTFVEQYF
v_gene: TRBV4-3; abundance: few; len: 15; j_gene: TRBJ2-5; d_gene: .; CDR3nt: TGCGCCAGCAGCCCAAGTAGCAGGACAGAAGAGACCCAGTACTTC; CDR3aa: CASSPSSRTEETQYF
v_gene: TRBV20-1; abundance: few; len: 14; j_gene: TRBJ2-5; d_gene: TRBD1; CDR3nt: TGCAGTGCTAGTGGGACAGGGTTCCGAGAGACCCAGTACTTC; CDR3aa: CSASGTGFRETQYF
v_gene: TRBV20-1; abundance: few; len: 15; j_gene: TRBJ2-5; d_gene: .; CDR3nt: TGCAGTGTCACGATTGACCCTATCGCCCAAGAGACCCAGTACTTC; CDR3aa: CSVTIDPIAQETQYF
v_gene: TRBV24-1; abundance: .; len: 17; j_gene: TRBJ2-5; d_gene: .; CDR3nt: TGTGCCACCAGTGATTTACCCCCCGTGGAAGGTCAAGAGACCCAGTACTTC; CDR3aa: CATSDLPPVEGQETQYF
v_gene: TRBV27; abundance: few; len: 16; j_gene: TRBJ2-7; d_gene: TRBD1; CDR3nt: TGTGCCAGCAGCCCACAGGGACAGACCCCTTACAATGAGCAGTACTTC; CDR3aa: CASSPQGQTPYNEQYF
v_gene: TRBV4-1; abundance: many; len: 14; j_gene: TRBJ2-3; d_gene: .; CDR3nt: TGCGCCAGCAGCCAAGTCCCCAACACAGATACGCAGTATTTT; CDR3aa: CASSQVPNTDTQYF
v_gene: TRBV2; abundance: .; len: 13; j_gene: TRBJ2-7; d_gene: .; CDR3nt: TGTGCCAGCAGTGCTGCGAGCTCCTACGAGCAGTACTTC; CDR3aa: CASSAASSYEQYF
v_gene: TRBV5-1; abundance: many; len: 16; j_gene: TRBJ2-3; d_gene: .; CDR3nt: TGCGCCAGCAGCAAGATGGTTTCTACCGGCACAGATACGCAGTATTTT; CDR3aa: CASSKMVSTGTDTQYF
v_gene: TRBV4-2; abundance: .; len: 14; j_gene: TRBJ2-3; d_gene: .; CDR3nt: TGTGCCAGCAGCCAACGGGACCACACAGATACGCAGTATTTT; CDR3aa: CASSQRDHTDTQYF
v_gene: TRBV3-1; abundance: .; len: 14; j_gene: TRBJ1-2; d_gene: .; CDR3nt: TGTGCCAGCAGCCCCTGGGGGGAGGCCTATGGCTACACCTTC; CDR3aa: CASSPWGEAYGYTF
v_gene: TRBV29-1; abundance: many; len: 13; j_gene: TRBJ2-1; d_gene: .; CDR3nt: TGCAGCGTTGAAGCCCTGGGGGCGGGGAGGCAGTTCTTC; CDR3aa: CSVEALGAGRQFF
v_gene: TRBV20-1; abundance: .; len: 15; j_gene: TRBJ2-1; d_gene: TRBD1; CDR3nt: TGCAGTGCTTTGGGGGACAGGGGGACGCTCGATGAGCAGTTCTTC; CDR3aa: CSALGDRGTLDEQFF
v_gene: TRBV30; abundance: .; len: 12; j_gene: TRBJ1-1; d_gene: .; CDR3nt: TGTGCCTGGAGTCGGGCCAACACTGAAGCTTTCTTT; CDR3aa: CAWSRANTEAFF
v_gene: TRBV6-5; abundance: .; len: 13; j_gene: TRBJ2-7; d_gene: TRBD1; CDR3nt: TGCGCCAGCAGAATGACAGGGGATCACGAGCAGTACTTC; CDR3aa: CASRMTGDHEQYF
v_gene: TRBV12-3/TRBV12-4; abundance: .; len: 14; j_gene: TRBJ2-5; d_gene: .; CDR3nt: TGTGCCAGCAGTTTGTCGGGGGTTGACGAGACCCAGTACTTC; CDR3aa: CASSLSGVDETQYF
v_gene: TRBV7-9; abundance: few; len: 16; j_gene: TRBJ2-3; d_gene: TRBD1; CDR3nt: TGTGCCAGCAGCCCTTACACCGGGACAGTCACAGATACGCAGTATTTT; CDR3aa: CASSPYTGTVTDTQYF
v_gene: TRBV7-2; abundance: few; len: 14; j_gene: TRBJ1-1; d_gene: .; CDR3nt: TGTGCCAGCAGCTTAAAGGCTCAGAACACTGAAGCTTTCTTT; CDR3aa: CASSLKAQNTEAFF
v_gene: TRBV12-3/TRBV12-4; abundance: many; len: 14; j_gene: TRBJ2-5; d_gene: TRBD1; CDR3nt: TGTGCCAGCAGCCGGGACAGCCGGCAAGAGACCCAGTACTTC; CDR3aa: CASSRDSRQETQYF